This TCR beta chain was recorded in a study of blood T cells in healthy people across ages. Overall study results and limits: A strong correlation was seen between TCR beta diversity and naive T cell percentage.

Looked up from germline, CDR1 is MNHEY and CDR2 is SMNVEV (reference sequence). V shed 7 bases and J shed 8 bases, with 18 bases lying between them. The CDR3 sequence is 14 residues long. Alongside a J-beta primer mix, a sample-barcoded 5' primer served in a second PCR lasting roughly 6 to 11 cycles. No fewer than 3 million CDR3-containing paired-end reads came from each sample. One entry per CDR3 protein, called by TCRdb with MiXCR from the 5' RACE reads. The data contain around 1,600,000 distinct CDR3 sequences, approximately 43% of them seen just once; the ten biggest clones take up approximately 4%. A remark on this clonotype: Antigen: not known.

This chain uses TRBV27 with TRBJ2-1; D gene unclear. The origin of this receptor is a woman under 30 in good health. Specimen: blood. The CDR3 DNA sequence: TGTGCCAGCACGCCGGCCGGGCTCTCCCATGAGCAGTTCTTC. It specifies CASTPAGLSHEQFF.